Listed below are T cell receptor beta chains from one sample, sequenced in a study of T cell responses to AZD1222 COVID-19 vaccine. Only in-frame clones appear in the TCRdb table, and some are missing; sequencing was by immunoSEQ multiplex PCR. The sample carries under 130,000 clones, 92% recorded once. Sequences were derived from peripheral blood, sampled on day 0 of AZD1222 vaccination. These receptors all stem from an adult in good health. CDR3s include the opening cysteine and the closing phenylalanine or tryptophan. The order of the fields is clone size, D gene, J gene, V gene, CDR3 protein, CDR3 DNA. The D gene is left open where the match is weak. Size is stated for part of the rows, as once, few or many counts, or as a class when the clone is expanded.

clone_size: NA; d_call: TRBD1; j_call: TRBJ2-1; v_call: TRBV7-9; cdr3_aa: CASLTRDREVGEQFF; cdr3_nt: TGTGCCAGCCTTACCCGGGACAGGGAGGTCGGTGAGCAGTTCTTC
clone_size: NA; d_call: TRBD1; j_call: TRBJ2-7; v_call: TRBV11-1; cdr3_aa: CASSRRDRGYEQYF; cdr3_nt: TGTGCCAGCAGCCGCCGGGACAGGGGATACGAGCAGTACTTC
clone_size: NA; d_call: TRBD2; j_call: TRBJ2-1; v_call: TRBV28; cdr3_aa: CASSPPGLAGGNEQFF; cdr3_nt: TGTGCCAGCAGTCCTCCGGGACTAGCGGGAGGCAATGAGCAGTTCTTC
clone_size: NA; d_call: NA; j_call: TRBJ1-5; v_call: TRBV28; cdr3_aa: CASSTSGPSQPQHF; cdr3_nt: TGTGCCAGCAGTACCAGCGGGCCCAGTCAGCCCCAGCATTTT
clone_size: NA; d_call: NA; j_call: TRBJ1-2; v_call: TRBV29-1; cdr3_aa: CSVVDSSYGYTF; cdr3_nt: TGCAGCGTTGTAGACAGTTCCTATGGCTACACCTTC
clone_size: NA; d_call: TRBD2; j_call: TRBJ2-7; v_call: TRBV7-2; cdr3_aa: CASRTLAGGPYEQYF; cdr3_nt: TGTGCCAGCAGAACCCTAGCGGGAGGGCCGTACGAGCAGTACTTC
clone_size: NA; d_call: NA; j_call: TRBJ1-2; v_call: TRBV28; cdr3_aa: CASSGQPNYGYTF; cdr3_nt: TGTGCCAGCAGTGGACAACCCAACTATGGCTACACCTTC
clone_size: NA; d_call: NA; j_call: TRBJ2-5; v_call: TRBV2; cdr3_aa: CASGQGRQTQYF; cdr3_nt: TGTGCCAGCGGGCAAGGTCGGCAGACCCAGTACTTC
clone_size: NA; d_call: NA; j_call: TRBJ2-1; v_call: TRBV6-5; cdr3_aa: CASTERAEYNEQFF; cdr3_nt: TGTGCCAGCACCGAAAGGGCCGAATACAATGAGCAGTTCTTC
clone_size: NA; d_call: TRBD1; j_call: TRBJ1-6; v_call: TRBV6-5; cdr3_aa: CASRRDRNSPLHF; cdr3_nt: TGTGCCAGCAGACGGGACAGAAATTCACCCCTCCACTTT
clone_size: once; d_call: NA; j_call: TRBJ1-6; v_call: TRBV7-9; cdr3_aa: CASSLDRDGAPLHF; cdr3_nt: TGTGCCAGCAGCTTAGACCGGGACGGGGCACCCCTCCACTTT
clone_size: NA; d_call: NA; j_call: TRBJ2-3; v_call: TRBV28; cdr3_aa: CASWDSTDTQYF; cdr3_nt: TGTGCCAGCTGGGACAGCACAGATACGCAGTATTTT
clone_size: NA; d_call: NA; j_call: TRBJ2-4; v_call: TRBV4-3; cdr3_aa: CASSHFPQGPKNIQYF; cdr3_nt: TGCGCCAGCAGCCACTTTCCACAGGGTCCCAAAAACATTCAGTACTTC
clone_size: NA; d_call: NA; j_call: TRBJ2-3; v_call: TRBV28; cdr3_aa: CASSLIQGLATDTQYF; cdr3_nt: TGTGCCAGCAGTTTAATTCAGGGACTGGCCACAGATACGCAGTATTTT
clone_size: NA; d_call: NA; j_call: TRBJ2-6; v_call: TRBV5-5; cdr3_aa: CASSLVSSGANVLTF; cdr3_nt: TGTGCCAGCAGCTTAGTCAGCTCTGGGGCCAACGTCCTGACTTTC
clone_size: NA; d_call: NA; j_call: TRBJ1-1; v_call: TRBV2; cdr3_aa: CASSERWQVGGLNTEAFF; cdr3_nt: TGTGCCAGCAGTGAAAGGTGGCAGGTGGGTGGGCTGAACACTGAAGCTTTCTTT
clone_size: NA; d_call: NA; j_call: TRBJ1-3; v_call: TRBV4-2; cdr3_aa: CASSHRGDRASSGNTIYF; cdr3_nt: TGTGCCAGCAGCCACCGGGGAGACAGAGCCAGCTCTGGAAACACCATATATTTT
clone_size: NA; d_call: NA; j_call: TRBJ2-5; v_call: TRBV3-1/TRBV3-2; cdr3_aa: CASSSLLGKTQYF; cdr3_nt: TGTGCCAGCAGCAGCCTATTAGGGAAGACCCAGTACTTC
clone_size: NA; d_call: NA; j_call: TRBJ2-1; v_call: TRBV24-1; cdr3_aa: CATSDPSRSPDNEQFF; cdr3_nt: TGTGCCACCAGTGACCCCTCCAGGAGCCCGGATAATGAGCAGTTCTTC
clone_size: NA; d_call: NA; j_call: TRBJ2-3; v_call: TRBV15; cdr3_aa: CATSRDKRERGLIPLTDTQYF; cdr3_nt: TGTGCCACCAGCAGAGATAAGAGGGAAAGGGGCCTAATCCCCCTCACAGATACGCAGTATTTT
clone_size: NA; d_call: NA; j_call: TRBJ2-7; v_call: TRBV5-1; cdr3_aa: CASREHPGTYEQYF; cdr3_nt: TGCGCCAGCAGAGAACACCCAGGGACCTACGAGCAGTACTTC
clone_size: NA; d_call: TRBD2; j_call: TRBJ2-1; v_call: TRBV9; cdr3_aa: CASSLGTSGGNNEQFF; cdr3_nt: TGTGCCAGCAGTTTAGGGACTAGCGGGGGTAACAATGAGCAGTTCTTC
clone_size: NA; d_call: NA; j_call: TRBJ2-7; v_call: TRBV28; cdr3_aa: CASSLFDEQYF; cdr3_nt: TGTGCCAGCTCTCTATTCGACGAGCAGTACTTC
clone_size: NA; d_call: NA; j_call: TRBJ2-5; v_call: TRBV24-1; cdr3_aa: CATGRKRYETQYF; cdr3_nt: TGTGCCACCGGAAGAAAGCGTTACGAGACCCAGTACTTC
clone_size: NA; d_call: NA; j_call: TRBJ1-1; v_call: TRBV7-8; cdr3_aa: CASRTGSPTEAFF; cdr3_nt: TGTGCCAGCAGGACGGGGTCACCTACTGAAGCTTTCTTT
clone_size: NA; d_call: NA; j_call: TRBJ2-3; v_call: TRBV4-3; cdr3_aa: CASSRGSGTDTQYF; cdr3_nt: TGCGCCAGCAGCCGCGGTTCAGGCACAGATACGCAGTATTTT
clone_size: NA; d_call: NA; j_call: TRBJ1-1; v_call: TRBV7-9; cdr3_aa: CASSFSHKGEAFF; cdr3_nt: TGTGCCAGCAGCTTTTCTCATAAGGGTGAAGCTTTCTTT
clone_size: NA; d_call: NA; j_call: TRBJ1-4; v_call: TRBV6-5; cdr3_aa: CASSSWGGGPNEKLFF; cdr3_nt: TGTGCCAGCAGTTCCTGGGGTGGAGGGCCTAATGAAAAACTGTTTTTT
clone_size: NA; d_call: NA; j_call: TRBJ2-2; v_call: TRBV18; cdr3_aa: CASSPGLTGELFF; cdr3_nt: TGTGCCAGCTCACCAGGACTCACCGGGGAGCTGTTTTTT
clone_size: NA; d_call: NA; j_call: TRBJ2-7; v_call: TRBV28; cdr3_aa: CASSLRAGDDYEQYF; cdr3_nt: TGTGCCAGCAGTTTGAGGGCAGGTGATGATTACGAGCAGTACTTC
clone_size: NA; d_call: NA; j_call: TRBJ2-3; v_call: TRBV2; cdr3_aa: CASGVGETDTQYF; cdr3_nt: TGTGCCAGCGGCGTCGGGGAGACAGATACGCAGTATTTT
clone_size: NA; d_call: TRBD1; j_call: TRBJ2-7; v_call: TRBV5-1; cdr3_aa: CASSTGTATYEQYF; cdr3_nt: TGCGCCAGCAGCACCGGGACAGCCACCTACGAGCAGTACTTC
clone_size: NA; d_call: TRBD2; j_call: TRBJ2-1; v_call: TRBV18; cdr3_aa: CASSPGLAGTNEQFF; cdr3_nt: TGTGCCAGCTCACCGGGACTAGCGGGGACTAATGAGCAGTTCTTC
clone_size: once; d_call: NA; j_call: TRBJ2-1; v_call: TRBV15; cdr3_aa: CATSRVGSSYNEQFF; cdr3_nt: TGTGCCACCAGCAGAGTCGGGAGCTCCTACAATGAGCAGTTCTTC
clone_size: NA; d_call: TRBD2; j_call: TRBJ2-3; v_call: TRBV5-1; cdr3_aa: CASSLGLAGGRDTQYF; cdr3_nt: TGCGCCAGCAGCTTGGGGCTAGCGGGGGGGCGCGATACGCAGTATTTT
clone_size: NA; d_call: TRBD2; j_call: TRBJ2-1; v_call: TRBV5-1; cdr3_aa: CASSISGSSYNEQFF; cdr3_nt: TGCGCCAGCAGCATTAGCGGGAGCTCCTACAATGAGCAGTTCTTC
clone_size: NA; d_call: NA; j_call: TRBJ1-1; v_call: TRBV5-6; cdr3_aa: CASTHTYRVGTEAFF; cdr3_nt: TGTGCCAGCACCCACACCTACAGGGTCGGAACTGAAGCTTTCTTT
clone_size: NA; d_call: NA; j_call: TRBJ1-5; v_call: TRBV15; cdr3_aa: CATSRDLEGANQPQHF; cdr3_nt: TGTGCCACCAGCAGAGATTTGGAAGGTGCAAATCAGCCCCAGCATTTT
clone_size: NA; d_call: NA; j_call: TRBJ1-4; v_call: TRBV15; cdr3_aa: CATSRDGAATNEKLFF; cdr3_nt: TGTGCCACCAGCAGGGACGGGGCAGCAACTAATGAAAAACTGTTTTTT
clone_size: NA; d_call: NA; j_call: TRBJ2-5; v_call: TRBV7-2; cdr3_aa: CASSLVGGKGQETQYF; cdr3_nt: TGTGCCAGCAGCTTAGTCGGAGGGAAGGGCCAAGAGACCCAGTACTTC
clone_size: once; d_call: TRBD1; j_call: TRBJ2-7; v_call: TRBV7-6; cdr3_aa: CASSHRTGTLYEQYF; cdr3_nt: TGTGCCAGCAGCCACCGGACAGGGACACTCTACGAGCAGTACTTC
clone_size: NA; d_call: NA; j_call: TRBJ2-3; v_call: TRBV11-1; cdr3_aa: CASSGLNTDTQYF; cdr3_nt: TGTGCCAGCAGCGGGCTCAACACAGATACGCAGTATTTT
clone_size: NA; d_call: NA; j_call: TRBJ1-5; v_call: TRBV19; cdr3_aa: CASSILGNQGSNQPQHF; cdr3_nt: TGTGCCAGTAGTATATTGGGGAATCAGGGTAGCAATCAGCCCCAGCATTTT
clone_size: NA; d_call: TRBD2; j_call: TRBJ2-2; v_call: TRBV4-2; cdr3_aa: CASSRKREGYTGELFF; cdr3_nt: TGTGCCAGCAGCCGAAAGCGGGAGGGCTACACCGGGGAGCTGTTTTTT
clone_size: NA; d_call: TRBD1; j_call: TRBJ1-4; v_call: TRBV5-4; cdr3_aa: CASSAGTGKDEKLFF; cdr3_nt: TGTGCCAGCAGCGCCGGGACAGGGAAGGACGAAAAACTGTTTTTT
clone_size: NA; d_call: NA; j_call: TRBJ2-2; v_call: TRBV28; cdr3_aa: CASSFLGANTGELFF; cdr3_nt: TGTGCCAGCAGTTTTCTAGGGGCGAACACCGGGGAGCTGTTTTTT
clone_size: NA; d_call: TRBD1; j_call: TRBJ2-7; v_call: TRBV13; cdr3_aa: CASSQRDRGQYEQYF; cdr3_nt: TGTGCCAGCAGCCAACGCGACAGGGGTCAATACGAGCAGTACTTC
clone_size: once; d_call: NA; j_call: TRBJ2-7; v_call: TRBV7-3; cdr3_aa: CASSLEGVGSYEQYF; cdr3_nt: TGTGCCAGCAGCTTAGAAGGTGTAGGGAGCTACGAGCAGTACTTC
clone_size: once; d_call: TRBD2; j_call: TRBJ2-3; v_call: TRBV7-9; cdr3_aa: CASSLPGLAGKDTQYF; cdr3_nt: TGTGCCAGCAGCTTGCCGGGACTAGCGGGAAAAGATACGCAGTATTTT
clone_size: NA; d_call: NA; j_call: TRBJ1-4; v_call: TRBV4-3; cdr3_aa: CASSQVRQPREKLFF; cdr3_nt: TGCGCCAGCAGCCAAGTTCGACAGCCTAGAGAAAAACTGTTTTTT
clone_size: NA; d_call: TRBD1; j_call: TRBJ2-7; v_call: TRBV6-6; cdr3_aa: CASSFRQGSYEQYF; cdr3_nt: TGTGCCAGCAGTTTCAGACAGGGATCCTACGAGCAGTACTTC
clone_size: NA; d_call: NA; j_call: TRBJ1-1; v_call: TRBV14; cdr3_aa: CASSQRGRAANTEAFF; cdr3_nt: TGTGCCAGCAGCCAAAGAGGGCGAGCTGCGAACACTGAAGCTTTCTTT
clone_size: NA; d_call: NA; j_call: TRBJ1-4; v_call: TRBV7-2; cdr3_aa: CASSVDRSPNEKLFF; cdr3_nt: TGTGCCAGCAGCGTAGACAGGAGCCCCAATGAAAAACTGTTTTTT
clone_size: NA; d_call: NA; j_call: TRBJ1-4; v_call: TRBV19; cdr3_aa: CASSISRATNEKLFF; cdr3_nt: TGTGCCAGTAGTATTTCCAGGGCAACTAATGAAAAACTGTTTTTT
clone_size: NA; d_call: TRBD2; j_call: TRBJ2-2; v_call: TRBV24-1; cdr3_aa: CATSDSSGRRTGELFF; cdr3_nt: TGTGCCACCAGTGATTCTAGCGGGAGGCGCACCGGGGAGCTGTTTTTT
clone_size: NA; d_call: TRBD2; j_call: TRBJ2-3; v_call: TRBV6-5; cdr3_aa: CASSSPSGEGTDTQYF; cdr3_nt: TGTGCCAGCAGTTCTCCTAGCGGGGAGGGCACAGATACGCAGTATTTT